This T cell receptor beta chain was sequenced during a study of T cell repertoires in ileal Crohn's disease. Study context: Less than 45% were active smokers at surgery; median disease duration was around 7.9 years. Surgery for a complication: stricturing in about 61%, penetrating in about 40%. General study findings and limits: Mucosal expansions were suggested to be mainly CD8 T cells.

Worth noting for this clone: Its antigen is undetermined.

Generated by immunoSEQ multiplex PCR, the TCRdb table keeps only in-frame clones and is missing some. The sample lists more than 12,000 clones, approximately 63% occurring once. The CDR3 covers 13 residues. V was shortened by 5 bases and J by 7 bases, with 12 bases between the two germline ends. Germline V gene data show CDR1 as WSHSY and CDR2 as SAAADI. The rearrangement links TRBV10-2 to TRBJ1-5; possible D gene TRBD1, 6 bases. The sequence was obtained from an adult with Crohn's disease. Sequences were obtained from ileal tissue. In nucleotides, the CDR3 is TGCGCCAGCAGTCAAGATGGGGGCCAGCCCCAGCATTTT. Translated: CASSQDGGQPQHF.